These T cell receptor beta chains were read from a single sample in a study of siplizumab effects on memory and regulatory T cells. Profiled with immunoSEQ multiplex PCR; TCRdb holds only in-frame clones, not every one. The sample carries tens of thousands of clones, 95% to 97% recorded once. Sample: naive CD4+ T cells sorted from blood. These receptors originate from a human donor in good health. Both conserved end residues are trimmed from each CDR3. Each record gives: J gene, V gene, CDR3 length, CDR3 protein.

TRBJ2-2	TRBV6-1	10	ASSGDSGELF
TRBJ1-1	TRBV19	13	ASSIQGARDTEAF
TRBJ2-5	TRBV29-1	14	SVETLWTSGGETQY
TRBJ1-4	TRBV18	15	ASSPGRGRLTNEKLF
TRBJ1-2	TRBV28	11	ASSPPDQYGYT
TRBJ1-1	TRBV14	11	ASRGQPNTEAF
TRBJ2-7	TRBV9	11	ASSDGTSYEQY
TRBJ2-1	TRBV5-5	12	ASSLTGDYNEQF
TRBJ1-5	TRBV30	11	AWRETGDQPQH
TRBJ2-7	TRBV4-1	11	ASSQGGSYEQY
TRBJ1-3	TRBV4-1	14	ASSQNGRASGNTIY
TRBJ1-2	TRBV11-3	13	ASSPRQGWDYGYT
TRBJ1-1	TRBV10-3	13	AISESNSVNTEAF
TRBJ2-2	TRBV28	14	ASSLSGRPPTGELF
TRBJ2-1	TRBV9	12	ASSVAAQGNEQF
TRBJ1-1	TRBV20-1	9	SAMGLSEAF
TRBJ2-5	TRBV7-9	11	ASSLTGSETQY
TRBJ1-1	TRBV25-1	12	ASRETGTSTEAF
TRBJ2-5	TRBV11-3	13	ASSAGQGFQETQY
TRBJ1-3	TRBV27	17	ASSLTRGQGVSGGNTIY
TRBJ1-5	TRBV6-4	10	ASSGDGGGGH
TRBJ2-7	TRBV19	12	ASSKAGETYEQY
TRBJ2-1	TRBV10-2	13	ASSGLAGVYNEQF
TRBJ2-2	TRBV6-1	15	ASSVGVAASNTGELF
TRBJ2-1	TRBV11-1	13	ASSSSGRAFNEQF
TRBJ2-7	TRBV5-8	13	ASSLEAGTGREQY
TRBJ2-3	TRBV12-5	13	ASVLAGSSTDTQY
TRBJ2-7	TRBV5-1	12	ASSAPESSYEQY
TRBJ2-7	TRBV27	12	ASSLREKNYEQY